Listed below are T cell receptor beta chains from one sample, sequenced in a study of siplizumab effects on memory and regulatory T cells. The repertoire was sequenced with immunoSEQ multiplex PCR; TCRdb's copy has only in-frame clones and lacks some. This table has about 97,000 clones, 90% to 95% appearing once. Sequenced: CD4+ T cells sorted from blood. The receptors were gathered from a human donor in good health. Both conserved end residues are part of each CDR3. Each record gives: D gene, J gene, V gene, clone size, CDR3 DNA, CDR3 protein. A D gene is named only where the DNA matches it firmly. Size is omitted from some rows. Given values are once, few, many or a class for expanded clones.

-	TRBJ1-3	TRBV18	-	TGTGCCAGCTCAATCGATATAAGGACGGTCTCTGGAAACACCATATATTTT	CASSIDIRTVSGNTIYF
TRBD2	TRBJ2-1	TRBV7-2	-	TGTGCCAGCCTCCGAGGGGTCGGGACTAGGTTCTACAATGAGCAGTTCTTC	CASLRGVGTRFYNEQFF
-	TRBJ1-2	TRBV19	-	TGTGCCAGTAACACCCCCGGTGGCAGGGAGGGCTACACCTTC	CASNTPGGREGYTF
TRBD2	TRBJ2-3	TRBV7-9	-	TGTGCCAGCAGCTTACCTAGCGGGAGGGCGTCAGATACGCAGTATTTT	CASSLPSGRASDTQYF
-	TRBJ2-1	TRBV7-6	-	TGTGCCAGCAGCTTAGGGAGACTGCCCGCCTACAATGAGCAGTTCTTC	CASSLGRLPAYNEQFF
-	TRBJ1-3	TRBV9	-	TGTGCCAGCAGCGTAAAATTTGGAAACACCATATATTTT	CASSVKFGNTIYF
-	TRBJ2-7	TRBV5-1	-	TGCGCCAGCAGCTTCCCCATTGGAGTTTATACCTACGAGCAGTACTTC	CASSFPIGVYTYEQYF
-	TRBJ2-1	TRBV6-1	once	TGTGCCAGCAGCCCCCGAATGGATGAGCAGTTCTTC	CASSPRMDEQFF
TRBD1	TRBJ2-3	TRBV18	-	TGTGCCAGCTCACCAATCCCGGGACAGTCCCTCTCCAGCACAGATACGCAGTATTTT	CASSPIPGQSLSSTDTQYF
-	TRBJ1-5	TRBV19	-	TGTGCCAGTAATCAGGGAACCCAGCCCCAGCATTTT	CASNQGTQPQHF
-	TRBJ2-1	TRBV20-1	-	TGCAGTGCCGGGCGCGGATTCTTC	CSAGRGFF
TRBD1	TRBJ2-7	TRBV19	-	TGTGCCAGTAGAAGTCGGGACAGGGGTACATACGAGCAGTACTTC	CASRSRDRGTYEQYF
-	TRBJ1-5	TRBV27	-	TGTGCCAGCAGTTTATCGGGGCAGGGCCATCAGCCCCAGCATTTT	CASSLSGQGHQPQHF
-	TRBJ1-2	TRBV6-5	-	TGTGCCAGCAGTTATCGGACTTCCTATGGCTACACCTTC	CASSYRTSYGYTF
TRBD2	TRBJ2-1	TRBV28	-	TGTGCCAGCAGTAGTAGCGGGAGTGCCCGGCTCAATGAGCAGTTCTTC	CASSSSGSARLNEQFF
TRBD1	TRBJ2-2	TRBV2	-	TGTGCCAGCAGTGTCACCGACAGGGTCTTAACCGGGGAGCTGTTTTTT	CASSVTDRVLTGELFF
-	TRBJ1-4	TRBV4-1	-	TGCGCCAGCAGCCAAGTTACTTCTGGGAGGACTAATGAAAAACTGTTTTTT	CASSQVTSGRTNEKLFF
TRBD1	TRBJ1-2	TRBV19	-	TGTGCCAGTAGTATAGGGACAGGGGCCTTCTATGGCTACACCTTC	CASSIGTGAFYGYTF
TRBD2	TRBJ2-5	TRBV5-1	-	TGCGCCAGCAGCTCTCGACTAGCGGGACCTGTAAGGGAGACCCAGTACTTC	CASSSRLAGPVRETQYF
-	TRBJ2-2	TRBV4-1	-	TGCGCCAGCAGCCAAGATCGAGACTCGGGAAACACCGGGGAGCTGTTTTTT	CASSQDRDSGNTGELFF
-	TRBJ2-7	TRBV10-1	-	TGCGCCACCTTAGGGGGGACAGCGCCCTGGCTAAGCTCCTACGAGCAGTACTTC	CATLGGTAPWLSSYEQYF
-	TRBJ2-7	TRBV25-1	-	TGTGCCAGCAGTGATCCCGTCGGAAGCTCCTACGAGCAGTACTTC	CASSDPVGSSYEQYF
-	TRBJ2-2	TRBV28	-	TGTGCCAGCCTGGACAGAAACACCGGGGAGCTGTTTTTT	CASLDRNTGELFF
-	TRBJ2-7	TRBV5-1	-	TGCGCCAGCAGCTTGGACCGACACTCTCAGCAGTACTTC	CASSLDRHSQQYF
TRBD1	TRBJ2-7	TRBV6-1	-	TGTGCTGGGGGGGACAGGGGCGCCTACGAGCAGTACTTC	CAGGDRGAYEQYF
-	TRBJ1-1	TRBV20-1	-	TGCAGTGCTACAGGACCTCAGGATGCTTTCTTT	CSATGPQDAFF
-	TRBJ1-5	TRBV6-5	-	TGTGCCAGCAGTTCCGGGGGGCAGCCCCAGCATTTT	CASSSGGQPQHF
-	TRBJ2-1	TRBV25-1	-	TGTGCCAGCAGTGACGCAGGCATCAATGAGCAGTTCTTC	CASSDAGINEQFF
TRBD2	TRBJ2-2	TRBV2	-	TGTGCCAGCATCGCCGGGACTAGTTCTGTTGGGGAGCTGTTTTTT	CASIAGTSSVGELFF
-	TRBJ1-5	TRBV21-1	-	TGTGCCAGCAGCAATCTACGGGACAGGGATCAGCCCCAGCATTTT	CASSNLRDRDQPQHF
TRBD2	TRBJ2-2	TRBV27	-	TGTGCCAGCAGTTTGCGACTAGCGGGACTAAACACCGGGGAGCTGTTTTTT	CASSLRLAGLNTGELFF